This TCR beta chain was identified in a study of blood T cell repertoires in COVID-19. CDR3 size: 13 residues. Trimming removed 4 bases from V and 5 bases from J, with 10 bases in between. The germline CDR1 and CDR2 sequences are SGHTA and FQGTGA. Method: immunoSEQ multiplex PCR; TCRdb's copy keeps in-frame clones and lacks some. This table holds around 100,000 clones, 65% to 75% found once. The genes are TRBV7-3 and TRBJ2-3; TRBD1 is a possible D gene (5 bases). Sequenced input: peripheral blood. The receptor was isolated from a man older than 75 with acute or convalescent COVID-19. In DNA form, the CDR3 reads TGTGCCAGCAGCTCCGGCAGGGAAGATACGCAGTATTTT. Translation: CASSSGREDTQYF.